This is a list of T cell receptor beta chains from one sample in a study of blood T cells in healthy people across ages. Using its own MiXCR run on the 5' RACE reads, TCRdb lists one record per CDR3 protein. The table has 1.8 million or so distinct CDR3 sequences, about 39% seen once. The sequencing sample was made of blood. These TCRs come from a human donor in good health. Each CDR3 is given with its conserved first and last residue. Each record gives: D gene, V gene, J gene, clone size, CDR3 length, CDR3 protein, CDR3 DNA. The D gene is left open where the match is weak. Some rows mark clone size as missing; the rest say once, few, many or name a class of expanded clone.

D gene: TRBD2
V gene: TRBV7-9
J gene: TRBJ2-1
clone size: -
CDR3 length: 17
CDR3 protein: CASSPAPRAGRGDEQFF
CDR3 DNA: TGTGCCAGCAGTCCGGCTCCCCGAGCGGGTCGGGGGGATGAGCAGTTCTTC

D gene: -
V gene: TRBV7-2
J gene: TRBJ2-7
clone size: many
CDR3 length: 14
CDR3 protein: CASSPRTVSYEQYF
CDR3 DNA: TGTGCCAGCAGCCCCCGGACGGTGTCCTACGAGCAGTACTTC

D gene: -
V gene: TRBV29-1
J gene: TRBJ2-3
clone size: few
CDR3 length: 12
CDR3 protein: CSTRVSTDTQYF
CDR3 DNA: TGCAGCACCCGGGTGAGCACAGATACGCAGTATTTT

D gene: -
V gene: TRBV28
J gene: TRBJ2-7
clone size: -
CDR3 length: 14
CDR3 protein: CASSLMGESYEQYF
CDR3 DNA: TGTGCCAGCAGTTTAATGGGAGAATCCTACGAGCAGTACTTC

D gene: TRBD1
V gene: TRBV9
J gene: TRBJ1-2
clone size: -
CDR3 length: 14
CDR3 protein: CASTLLDRNYGYTF
CDR3 DNA: TGTGCCAGCACCTTATTGGACAGGAACTATGGCTACACCTTC

D gene: -
V gene: TRBV5-5
J gene: TRBJ2-7
clone size: -
CDR3 length: 13
CDR3 protein: CVSSLGRIYEQYF
CDR3 DNA: TGTGTCAGCAGCTTGGGGCGGATCTACGAGCAGTACTTC

D gene: -
V gene: TRBV4-3
J gene: TRBJ1-1
clone size: -
CDR3 length: 15
CDR3 protein: CASSQDNGGNTEAFF
CDR3 DNA: TGCGCCAGCAGCCAAGATAACGGAGGGAACACTGAAGCTTTCTTT

D gene: -
V gene: TRBV4-1
J gene: TRBJ1-2
clone size: -
CDR3 length: 16
CDR3 protein: CASSRNAQDFSRGYTF
CDR3 DNA: TGCGCCAGCAGCCGCAACGCTCAAGATTTCTCGAGAGGCTACACCTTC

D gene: TRBD1
V gene: TRBV4-3
J gene: TRBJ1-2
clone size: once
CDR3 length: 16
CDR3 protein: CASSQGTGTSNYGYTF
CDR3 DNA: TGCGCCAGCAGCCAAGGGACAGGCACTTCTAACTATGGCTACACCTTC

D gene: -
V gene: TRBV7-9
J gene: TRBJ2-7
clone size: few
CDR3 length: 14
CDR3 protein: CASSSGETRYEQYF
CDR3 DNA: TGTGCCAGCAGCTCCGGAGAGACACGCTACGAGCAGTACTTC

D gene: -
V gene: TRBV5-1
J gene: TRBJ2-4
clone size: few
CDR3 length: 13
CDR3 protein: CASSPLPKNIQYF
CDR3 DNA: TGCGCCAGCAGCCCCCTACCCAAAAACATTCAGTACTTC

D gene: -
V gene: TRBV5-4
J gene: TRBJ1-2
clone size: few
CDR3 length: 16
CDR3 protein: CASSGVKGGRANGYTF
CDR3 DNA: TGTGCCAGCAGCGGCGTAAAAGGGGGTAGAGCTAATGGCTACACCTTC

D gene: -
V gene: TRBV7-8
J gene: TRBJ2-3
clone size: many
CDR3 length: 13
CDR3 protein: CASSLPGADTQYF
CDR3 DNA: TGTGCCAGCAGCTTACCTGGTGCAGATACGCAGTATTTT

D gene: -
V gene: TRBV5-6
J gene: TRBJ2-5
clone size: -
CDR3 length: 15
CDR3 protein: CASSLELGGRETQYF
CDR3 DNA: TGTGCCAGCAGCTTGGAGTTGGGGGGTCGAGAGACCCAGTACTTC

D gene: -
V gene: TRBV6-2/TRBV6-3
J gene: TRBJ2-3
clone size: few
CDR3 length: 21
CDR3 protein: CASSYPDDPTGMPAYTDTQYF
CDR3 DNA: TGTGCCAGCAGTTACCCAGATGACCCCACGGGCATGCCCGCTTATACAGATACGCAGTATTTT